The next 3 T cell receptor beta chains were all read from a single sample in a study of T cell repertoires in cytomegalovirus infection. TCRdb redid the calling of the reads with MiXCR, one entry per CDR3 protein. The sample lists 650,000 to 900,000 distinct CDR3 sequences, 30% to 35% seen once, with over 10% in the top ten. These TCRs are of unknown antigen specificity. The sequences come from cultured CD8+ T cells from PBMCs, collected from culture after CMV antigen stimulation. Receptors originate from a human donor in good health (CMV status not recorded). Some clones in this sample may be carry-over from other donors' samples.

The rearrangement joins TRBV27 to TRBJ2-3; D possibly uses TRBD1 or TRBD2 (6 bases each). Germline V CDR1 and CDR2: MNHEY, SMNVEV (reference sequence). The germline V and J ends were trimmed by 5 bases and 0 bases, with 21 bases remaining between them. This CDR3 is built from 18 residues. This chain's CDR3 is CASSKTGGVGSSTDTQYF. CDR3 in DNA: TGTGCCAGCAGTAAGACAGGAGGGGTGGGCTCTAGCACAGATACGCAGTATTTT.

The chain is built from TRBV6-2 or TRBV6-3 and TRBJ1-2, with 8 bases that match TRBD1. This CDR3 has 15 amino acids. The germline CDR1 and CDR2 sequences are MNHEY and SVGEGT. V trimming: 2 bases; J trimming: 4 bases; junction bases outside the gene matches: 6. The CDR3 DNA follows: TGTGCCAGCAGTTACGACAGGGGCGGCGGCTATGGCTACACCTTC. Residues: CASSYDRGGGYGYTF.

This sequence joins TRBV27 and TRBJ2-4; possibly TRBD2 for D (6 bases). Trimming left V 6 bases short and J 8 bases short, with 17 bases between. Per germline, CDR1 MNHEY and CDR2 SMNVEV (reference sequence). This CDR3 has 14 residues. CDR3 sequence: CASSAGYPGDIQYF. DNA of the CDR3: TGTGCCAGCAGCGCGGGGTACCCCGGGGACATTCAGTACTTC.